These 19 T cell receptor beta chains share one sample of origin, sequenced in a study of control samples from healthy donors and cancer patients. The data were produced by immunoSEQ multiplex PCR, yet TCRdb's version contains in-frame clones alone and is incomplete. This sample carries roughly 98,000 clones, approximately 82% of them seen once, and the ten largest clones take over 7.5%. Sequences were obtained from blood. All receptors derive from a woman in her sixties or seventies in good health.

This clone has just one count. The chain has TRBV29-1 and TRBJ1-4; TRBD1 matches at 9 bases. The CDR3 runs to 12 residues. Germline lookup yields CDR1 SQVTM and CDR2 ANQGSEA. V was pared by 7 bases and J by 5 bases, with 2 bases of the junction left unmatched. Written as DNA, the CDR3 is TGCAGCGGCGGACAGGGGAATGAAAAACTGTTTTTT. Protein sequence: CSGGQGNEKLFF.

The sample holds one count of this clone. This chain joins TRBV20-1 and TRBJ2-5; 8 bases fit TRBD2. CDR3 length equals 16 residues. Germline CDR1 reads DFQATT; CDR2 reads SNEGSKA (reference sequence). V lost 3 bases, J lost 2 bases, and 11 bases stayed unmatched. The CDR3 loop is CSASDSGLALQETQYF. CDR3 nucleotide sequence: TGCAGTGCTAGTGACTCCGGACTAGCTCTACAAGAGACCCAGTACTTC.

CDR3 in amino acids: CASSVSGGRNEKLFF. Written as DNA, the CDR3 is TGTGCCAGCAGTGTTTCGGGGGGTCGGAATGAAAAACTGTTTTTT. The rearrangement joins TRBV9 to TRBJ1-4, with a tentative D call TRBD1 (5 bases). CDR1 and CDR2 (germline): SGDLS, YYNGEE. CDR3 length: 15 residues. Trimming took off 5 bases at V and 5 bases at J, with 16 bases between the two ends.

This sequence joins TRBV10-3 and TRBJ2-1, with TRBD2 as a possible D gene (6 bases). The CDR3 extends over 14 amino acids. Per germline, CDR1 ENHRY and CDR2 SYGVKD. V was cut by 2 bases and J by 9 bases, with 14 bases left in between. The CDR3 reads CAISEAGGHSEQFF. CDR3 DNA: TGTGCCATCAGTGAGGCCGGAGGGCATAGTGAGCAGTTCTTC.

This rearrangement joins TRBV28 to TRBJ1-5; a weak D match, TRBD1 (6 bases). Germline V gives CDR1 MDHEN, CDR2 SYDVKM. There are 15 residues in the CDR3. V was clipped by 5 bases and J by 1 base, with 12 bases between them. In DNA form, the CDR3 reads TGTGCCAGCAGTACACAGGGAGGGAGCAATCAGCCCCAGCATTTT. This gives the protein CASSTQGGSNQPQHF. The whole variable domain, remainder taken from reference TRBV28 and TRBJ1-5, is DVKVTQSSRYLVKRTGEKVFLECVQDMDHENMFWYRQDPGLGLRLIYFSYDVKMKEKGDIPEGYSVSREKKERFSLILESASTNQTSMYLCASSTQGGSNQPQHFGDGTRLSIL.

The gene calls are TRBV14 and TRBJ1-3, with D unclear. The CDR3 consists of 16 residues. Trimming shortened V by 0 bases and J by 0 bases, and 9 bases separated the two germline ends. Germline V lookup: CDR1 SGHDN, CDR2 FVKESK. CDR3 protein: CASSQDTAVSGNTIYF. The CDR3 bases are TGTGCCAGCAGCCAAGATACCGCAGTCTCTGGAAACACCATATATTTT.

V is TRBV10-2 and J is TRBJ2-1; no firm D call. The germline gives CDR1 WSHSY, CDR2 SAAADI. Trimming shortened V by 4 bases and J by 5 bases, and 9 bases separated the two germline ends. The CDR3 loop spans 13 amino acids. The CDR3 DNA reads as TGCGCCAGCAGTGGGCATTACGACAATGAGCAGTTCTTC. This codes for CASSGHYDNEQFF.

The chain carries TRBV27 and TRBJ1-5; TRBD1 might be the D (5 bases). CDR1 and CDR2 (germline): MNHEY, SMNVEV (reference sequence). Trimming removed 6 bases from V and 0 bases from J, with 12 bases in between. This CDR3 spans 15 amino acids. The DNA of the CDR3 is TGTGCCAGCAGGATCCAGGGCCATAGCAATCAGCCCCAGCATTTT. It codes for CASRIQGHSNQPQHF.

This clone was counted a few times. V gene TRBV19 combines with J gene TRBJ1-6, with 7 bases matching TRBD1. The CDR3 spans 14 residues. V gave up 3 bases and J gave up 6 bases; unmatched junction bases: 2. CDR1 is LNHDA and CDR2 is SQIVND in the germline V gene (reference sequence). The CDR3 is CASSIGTVNSPLHF. CDR3 in DNA: TGTGCCAGTAGTATCGGGACAGTTAATTCACCCCTCCACTTT.

The chain uses TRBV2 and TRBJ2-3, with 7 bases fitting TRBD1. Per the germline V gene, CDR1 is SNHLY and CDR2 is FYNNEI. J lost 6 bases, V lost 3 bases, and 12 bases had no gene match. This CDR3 region has 16 residues. CDR3 loop: CASSDPGQAGGDTQYF. Here the CDR3 DNA reads TGTGCCAGCAGTGACCCAGGACAGGCGGGCGGGGATACGCAGTATTTT.

This chain uses TRBV18 with TRBJ2-7, with D unclear. CDR1 and CDR2 from the germline V gene are KGHSH and LQKENI. Between the trimmed V and J ends, which lost 3 bases and 7 bases, there was a span of 10 bases. This CDR3 spans 12 amino acids. CDR3 region: CASSPGYGEQYF. The CDR3, as DNA: TGTGCCAGCTCACCCGGTTACGGGGAGCAGTACTTC.

The chain uses TRBV18 and TRBJ2-3; 7 positions agree with TRBD2. The V gene's germline CDR1 is KGHSH and CDR2 LQKENI. The CDR3 runs 16 residues. V gave up 0 bases and J gave up 2 bases; unmatched junction bases: 5. The CDR3 sequence is CASSPPSSGNTDTQYF. The CDR3 bases are TGTGCCAGCTCACCACCGTCAAGCGGGAACACAGATACGCAGTATTTT.

The rearrangement uses TRBV6-6 and TRBJ1-4; D is perhaps TRBD1 (6 bases). The V end lost 5 bases, the J end lost 6 bases, and 13 bases lay between the germline ends. The CDR3 is 14 amino acids. Germline CDR1 reads MNHNY; CDR2 reads SVGAGI (reference sequence). The CDR3 protein is CASSLGARDEKLFF. CDR3 DNA sequence: TGTGCCAGCAGTCTGGGGGCTCGGGATGAAAAACTGTTTTTT.

The chain is built from TRBV5-6 and TRBJ2-5; D is tentatively TRBD1 or TRBD2 (5 bases each). The germline V gene has CDR1 SGHDT and CDR2 YYEEEE. The CDR3 spans 13 residues. V lost 7 bases and J lost 4, with 14 bases in between. The CDR3 DNA reads TGTGCCAGCCTGGGGCGGGTAGTAGAGACCCAGTACTTC. Translating it yields CASLGRVVETQYF.

V gene TRBV6-2 or TRBV6-3 combines with J gene TRBJ1-5, with TRBD1 as a possible D gene (5 bases). Between the trimmed V and J ends, which lost 5 bases and 3 bases, there was a span of 26 bases. The CDR3 has 19 residues. CDR1 is MNHEY and CDR2 is SVGEGT in the germline V gene. CDR3 bases: TGTGCCAGCAGTAGGGCTAAAGAAGACATCTGGGGCCCCAATCAGCCCCAGCATTTT. As protein: CASSRAKEDIWGPNQPQHF.

V is TRBV27 and J is TRBJ2-5, with 12 bases that match TRBD1. With 6 bases clipped from V and 4 bases from J, the junction kept 0 bases outside the gene matches. The CDR3 sequence is 13 residues long. The germline CDR1 and CDR2 sequences are MNHEY and SMNVEV (reference sequence). The CDR3 DNA reads TGTGCCAGCAGGGGACAGGGGGCAGAGACCCAGTACTTC. Protein sequence: CASRGQGAETQYF.

The gene calls are TRBV3-1 (or the pseudogene TRBV3-2) and TRBJ2-2; TRBD2 aligns across 8 bases. Germline V gene data show CDR1 as LGHDT and CDR2 as YNNKEL (reference sequence). V was pared by 4 bases and J by 3 bases, with 7 bases of the junction left unmatched. CDR3 length equals 16 residues. In nucleotides, the CDR3 is TGTGCCAGCAGCCCACCGGCGCGGGAGGACACCGGGGAGCTGTTTTTT. This gives the protein CASSPPAREDTGELFF.

This chain uses TRBV5-4 with TRBJ2-3; 8 bases match TRBD2. The J segment lost 2 bases and the V segment lost 1 base, leaving 6 bases of the junction unmatched. The length of the CDR3 is 16 residues. Per the germline V gene, CDR1 is SGHNT and CDR2 is YYREEE (reference sequence). The chain's CDR3 is CASSLQRGSSTDTQYF. The CDR3 coding sequence is TGTGCCAGCAGCTTGCAGCGGGGGTCTTCCACAGATACGCAGTATTTT. Based on the CDR3 plus reference TRBV5-4 and TRBJ2-3, the full variable domain is ETGVTQSPTHLIKTRGQQVTLRCSSQSGHNTVSWYQQALGQGPQFIFQYYREEENGRGNFPPRFSGLQFPNYSSELNVNALELDDSALYLCASSLQRGSSTDTQYFGPGTRLTVL.

The chain combines TRBV5-6 with TRBJ1-2; 9 bases map to TRBD1. V shed 4 bases and J 4 bases; nucleotides not matched to a gene: 8. The CDR3 totals 15 residues. Per the germline V gene, CDR1 is SGHDT and CDR2 is YYEEEE. In nucleotides, the CDR3 is TGTGCCAGCAGCCGGACAGGGGACGCCCTCTATGGCTACACCTTC. It codes for CASSRTGDALYGYTF.